The subject of this entry is one T cell receptor (beta chain). The target antigen is unknown. This specimen belongs to a study of cytotoxic CD8 clonotypes in ibrutinib-treated CLL. The study's findings and limits: Clonality correlated strongly with circulating CD8+ T cells and exceeded age-matched healthy donors at baseline.

The V end lost 5 bases, the J end lost 2 bases, and 25 bases lay between the germline ends. Germline V gives CDR1 SQVTM, CDR2 ANQGSEA. The CDR3 length is 17 residues. Generated by immunoSEQ multiplex PCR, the TCRdb table keeps only in-frame clones and is missing some. Of fewer than 400,000 clones in the sample, approximately 67% were seen once. The chain recombines TRBV29-1 with TRBJ2-7; unclear D gene. The material sequenced was PBMCs, taken after 36 months of ibrutinib treatment. The receptor was derived from a human donor with chronic lymphocytic leukemia. CDR3: CSVILRTGEEKAYEQYF. CDR3 nucleotide sequence: TGCAGCGTTATCTTACGGACGGGTGAAGAAAAGGCCTACGAGCAGTACTTC.